Shown below are 15 T cell receptor beta chains from a single sample sequenced in a study of identical twins. Each CDR3 protein gets one entry after TCRdb re-called the 5' RACE reads with MiXCR. The data hold around 200,000 distinct CDR3 sequences, with approximately 9% observed a single time. The sample taken for sequencing was memory (CD45RO+) T cells sorted from blood. The receptor set was obtained from a woman younger than 35 in good health.

This clonotype was observed a handful of times. This sequence joins TRBV12-3 or TRBV12-4 and TRBJ1-2; 7 positions agree with TRBD1. Trimming took 6 bases from V and 7 from J; bases not matched to a gene: 5. The CDR3 has 12 residues. This CDR3 is CASSRQGAGYTF. CDR3 DNA sequence: TGTGCCAGCAGCCGACAGGGAGCTGGCTACACCTTC.

The chain recombines TRBV9 with TRBJ2-5, with 13 bases aligning to TRBD2. The germline V gene encodes CDR1 SGDLS and CDR2 YYNGEE. V gave up 4 bases and J gave up 7 bases; unmatched junction bases: 7. The CDR3 length is 15 residues. CDR3 in amino acids: CASSTTSGRFGTQYF. For the CDR3, the DNA is TGTGCCAGCAGCACGACTAGCGGGAGGTTCGGGACCCAGTACTTC.

The chain links TRBV3-1 to TRBJ1-2; possible D gene TRBD1, 5 bases. Germline V gene sequence: CDR1 LGHDT, CDR2 YNNKEL (reference sequence). CDR3 length: 13 residues. The V end lost 2 bases, the J end lost 11 bases, and 15 bases lay between the germline ends. In nucleotides, the CDR3 is TGTGCCAGCAGCCAAACTTCCGGGGCAGCTTACACCTTC. It specifies CASSQTSGAAYTF.

This clonotype showed up many times. This chain joins TRBV6-6 and TRBJ2-5; possibly TRBD2 for D (6 bases). V dropped 2 bases and J dropped 5 bases, with 9 bases sitting between them. Germline V gene sequence: CDR1 MNHNY, CDR2 SVGAGI (reference sequence). This CDR3 has 13 amino acids. As DNA, the CDR3 is TGTGCCAGCAGTTACCTAGCGACTGAGACCCAGTACTTC. Its protein product is CASSYLATETQYF.

The chain links TRBV20-1 to TRBJ2-7; D remains ambiguous. Looked up from germline, CDR1 is DFQATT and CDR2 is SNEGSKA (reference sequence). V was shortened by 5 bases and J by 5 bases, with 10 bases between the two germline ends. There are 11 residues in the CDR3. The CDR3 region has the DNA TGCAGTGCTTCCCCCCGAGACGAGCAGTACTTC. This translates into CSASPRDEQYF.

The genes are TRBV27 and TRBJ2-2; TRBD1 or TRBD2 may be the D gene (5 bases each). Trimming left V 4 bases short and J 0 bases short, with 12 bases between. Germline CDR1 is MNHEY and CDR2 is SMNVEV (reference sequence). This CDR3 has 16 residues. CDR3 sequence (DNA): TGTGCCAGCAGTTCATGGGGGAGAGCGAACACCGGGGAGCTGTTTTTT. Protein product: CASSSWGRANTGELFF.

The CDR3 coding sequence is TGTGCCAGCAGCTTGGGGGACACCTTCTACGAGCAGTACTTC. Its protein is CASSLGDTFYEQYF. The chain has TRBV11-3 and TRBJ2-7; a possible D gene is TRBD1 (6 bases). The CDR3 is made up of 14 amino acids. V was shortened by 3 bases and J by 3 bases, with 12 bases between the two germline ends. Germline lookup yields CDR1 SGHNT and CDR2 YENEEA.

This chain links TRBV6-5 with TRBJ2-3, with D tentatively TRBD1 or TRBD2 (5 bases each). There are 14 residues in the CDR3. The V and J ends lost 2 bases and 5 bases respectively, with 11 bases between them. In germline, CDR1 is MNHEY, CDR2 SVGAGI. CDR3 sequence reads: CASSYRDLGDTQYF. CDR3 sequence (DNA): TGTGCCAGCAGTTACCGGGACCTTGGAGATACGCAGTATTTT.

There are a few counts of this clonotype. The chain is built from TRBV9 and TRBJ2-4, with D perhaps TRBD1 (6 bases). Germline V lookup: CDR1 SGDLS, CDR2 YYNGEE. V lost 4 bases and J lost 9, with 14 bases in between. This CDR3 has 13 residues. This CDR3 is CASSLGVQGIQYF. Here the CDR3 DNA reads TGTGCCAGCAGCTTAGGGGTACAGGGCATTCAGTACTTC.

The chain links TRBV19 to TRBJ1-1; D uncertain. V dropped 3 bases and J dropped 5 bases, with 13 bases sitting between them. CDR1 and CDR2 (germline): LNHDA, SQIVND (reference sequence). This CDR3 is built from 14 residues. In DNA form, the CDR3 reads TGTGCCAGTAGTATTGGCGGGGTGATAACTGAAGCTTTCTTT. It is translated as CASSIGGVITEAFF.

This clonotype occurred a few times. The gene calls are TRBV18 and TRBJ1-2; the match to TRBD1 covers 12 bases. In germline, CDR1 is KGHSH, CDR2 LQKENI. The CDR3 length is 15 residues. J lost 8 bases, V lost 6 bases, and 10 bases had no gene match. This CDR3 is CASSSGDRGREGYTF. In DNA, the CDR3 is TGTGCCAGCTCCTCCGGGGACAGGGGGCGAGAAGGCTACACCTTC.

In this sample, this clonotype turned up a few times. The rearrangement links TRBV10-3 to TRBJ2-7, with D unresolved. This CDR3 region has 13 residues. V lost 2 bases to trimming and J lost 1 base, with 6 bases between them. CDR1 and CDR2 (germline): ENHRY, SYGVKD. The CDR3 region has the DNA TGTGCCATCAGTGAGACCATTTCCTACGAGCAGTACTTC. Residues: CAISETISYEQYF.

The gene calls are TRBV20-1 and TRBJ2-5, with D possibly called TRBD1 or TRBD2 (5 bases each). The V gene's germline CDR1 is DFQATT and CDR2 SNEGSKA (reference sequence). Trimming removed 7 bases from V and 5 bases from J, with 14 bases in between. CDR3 length: 12 amino acids. This CDR3 is CSVRDGRETQYF. In DNA, the CDR3 is TGCAGTGTCAGGGACGGAAGGGAGACCCAGTACTTC.

This clonotype turned up a few times. The CDR3 region is CASSESNGVQPQHF. The CDR3 DNA follows: TGCGCCAGCAGTGAGTCGAACGGAGTCCAGCCCCAGCATTTT. V and J are TRBV10-2 and TRBJ1-5; no definite D call. The CDR3 runs 14 residues. Germline values: CDR1 WSHSY, CDR2 SAAADI. V was trimmed by 0 bases and J by 7 bases, leaving 10 bases between them.

The chain is built from TRBV20-1 and TRBJ2-1; TRBD2 matches at 10 bases. CDR3 size: 11 residues. V gave up 6 bases and J gave up 10 bases; unmatched junction bases: 3. From germline, CDR1 is DFQATT and CDR2 SNEGSKA (reference sequence). The CDR3 region has the DNA TGCAGTGCAATAGCGGGAGGAGAGCAGTTCTTC. It is translated as CSAIAGGEQFF.